What follows are 14 T cell receptor beta chains derived from one specimen sequenced in a study of T cell responses to AZD1222 COVID-19 vaccine. Clones were read by immunoSEQ multiplex PCR, and TCRdb kept only the in-frame ones, dropping some. Among fewer than 150,000 clones listed, around 82% were seen once. Source: peripheral blood, taken on day 0 of AZD1222 vaccination. These receptor sequences come from an adult in good health.

J is TRBJ2-6 and V is TRBV11-3, with a possible D match to TRBD2 (6 bases). This CDR3 has 16 residues. Germline loops: CDR1 SGHNT, CDR2 YENEEA. V dropped 2 bases and J dropped 2 bases, with 10 bases sitting between them. The CDR3 bases are TGTGCCAGCAGCTTATTTGGAGGGACTGGGGCCAACGTCCTGACTTTC. Its protein product is CASSLFGGTGANVLTF.

V gene TRBV5-8 combines with J gene TRBJ2-3; 11 nucleotides line up with TRBD2. The CDR3 has 15 amino acids. Germline lookup yields CDR1 SGHTS and CDR2 YDEGEE. Trimming took 2 bases from V and 14 from J; bases not matched to a gene: 13. The CDR3 coding sequence is TGTGCCAGCAGCTTTTTAGCGGGGGGGCGCGGAAGTTCGTATTTT. The encoded protein is CASSFLAGGRGSSYF.

The DNA for the CDR3 is TGTGCCAGCAGCCACTTGGGACAGCGGGACGGCGGCGAGCAGTACTTC. It codes for CASSHLGQRDGGEQYF. The chain recombines TRBV4-2 with TRBJ2-7; D may match TRBD1 or TRBD2 (7 bases each). Germline values: CDR1 LGHNA, CDR2 YNFKEQ. The CDR3 loop spans 16 amino acids. Trimming took 3 bases from V and 6 from J, leaving 21 bases between them.

The genes are TRBV7-2 and TRBJ2-7; 10 bases fit TRBD1. CDR1 is SGHTA and CDR2 is FQGNSA in the germline V gene. Trimming removed 5 bases from V and 4 bases from J; junction bases left unmatched: 8. The CDR3 is 15 amino acids. The CDR3 protein is CASSPAGTGVYEQYF. Here the CDR3 DNA reads TGTGCCAGCAGCCCCGCCGGGACAGGGGTGTACGAGCAGTACTTC. Supplemented by reference TRBV7-2 and TRBJ2-7, the full variable domain reads GAGVSQSPSNKVTEKGKDVELRCDPISGHTALYWYRQSLGQGLEFLIYFQGNSAPDKSGLPSDRFSAERTGGSVSTLTIQRTQQEDSAVYLCASSPAGTGVYEQYFGPGTRLTVT.

The chain carries TRBV7-9 and TRBJ1-5; D uncertain. The germline V and J ends were trimmed by 3 bases and 5 bases, with 5 bases remaining between them. Germline lookup yields CDR1 SEHNR and CDR2 FQNEAQ (reference sequence). The CDR3 covers 12 residues. In DNA form, the CDR3 reads TGTGCCAGCAGCTTGGAAGATCAGCCCCAGCATTTT. It encodes CASSLEDQPQHF.

The chain is built from TRBV27 and TRBJ2-1; the match to TRBD2 covers 10 bases. The CDR3 sequence is 16 residues long. J lost 7 bases, V lost 3 bases, and 9 bases had no gene match. The germline V gene encodes CDR1 MNHEY and CDR2 SMNVEV (reference sequence). CDR3 loop: CASSLWSGGAGNEQFF. CDR3 nucleotides: TGTGCCAGCAGTTTGTGGAGCGGGGGGGCTGGAAATGAGCAGTTCTTC.

Concerning this clone itself: Other DNA sequences from this sample encode an identical CDR3 as well. The J gene is TRBJ1-5, the V gene TRBV10-3, with a tentative D call TRBD1 (6 bases). The CDR3 consists of 14 residues. The V end lost 2 bases, the J end lost 4 bases, and 9 bases lay between the germline ends. CDR1 is ENHRY, CDR2 SYGVKD, per germline. The CDR3 reads CAISEGQRNQPQHF. DNA of the CDR3: TGTGCCATCAGTGAGGGACAGAGAAATCAGCCCCAGCATTTT.

The rearrangement uses TRBV11-2 and TRBJ2-5; weak D call: TRBD2 (5 bases). V was pared by 0 bases and J by 5 bases, with 13 bases between. The CDR3 is 15 residues long. CDR1 and CDR2 from the germline V gene are SGHAT and FQNNGV. As DNA, the CDR3 is TGTGCCAGCAGCTTAGATATACAAGCGGTGGAGACCCAGTACTTC. Amino acid sequence: CASSLDIQAVETQYF.

This chain connects TRBV28 to TRBJ1-4; D gene uncertain. Germline V gene sequence: CDR1 MDHEN, CDR2 SYDVKM. Between the trimmed V and J ends, which lost 6 bases and 4 bases, there was a span of 6 bases. The length of the CDR3 is 12 residues. The CDR3, as DNA: TGTGCCAGCAGAGCCGGTAATGAAAAACTGTTTTTT. Its translation is CASRAGNEKLFF.

The genes are TRBV6-5 and TRBJ1-5; TRBD1 matches at 7 bases. Germline V gives CDR1 MNHEY, CDR2 SVGAGI. After removal of 8 bases from V and 4 bases from J, the junction contained 8 bases not matched to a gene. The CDR3 sequence is 14 residues long. Here the CDR3 reads CASQTGRYNQPQHF. CDR3 nucleotide sequence: TGTGCCAGCCAGACAGGGCGTTATAATCAGCCCCAGCATTTT.

V gene TRBV27 combines with J gene TRBJ2-1; no clear D. Per the germline V gene, CDR1 is MNHEY and CDR2 is SMNVEV (reference sequence). Trimming removed 2 bases at V and 6 bases at J, with 8 bases between. This CDR3 has 13 amino acids. Here the CDR3 reads CASSLLVGNEQFF. The CDR3 DNA reads as TGTGCCAGCAGTTTACTTGTAGGCAATGAGCAGTTCTTC.

The genes are TRBV12-3 or TRBV12-4 and TRBJ2-2; unclear D gene. The CDR3 runs 13 residues. V lost 6 bases, J lost 3 bases, and 8 bases lay in between. CDR3 sequence: CASRPQYTGELFF. DNA of the CDR3: TGTGCCAGCAGACCTCAATACACCGGGGAGCTGTTTTTT.

The chain uses TRBV4-2 and TRBJ1-1, with D hard to call. CDR3 length: 15 residues. CDR1 is LGHNA, CDR2 YNFKEQ, per germline. Trimming shortened V by 3 bases and J by 5 bases, and 16 bases separated the two germline ends. The CDR3, as DNA: TGTGCCAGCAGCCAGCAAAGGGTCGTTGGGACTGAAGCTTTCTTT. It codes for CASSQQRVVGTEAFF.

This clone was counted only a few times. The chain has TRBV30 and TRBJ1-1, with no clear D. CDR1 is GTSNPN, CDR2 SVGIG, per germline (reference sequence). This CDR3 is built from 13 residues. Deletions cut 0 bases from V and 1 base from J, with 6 bases between. The CDR3 region has the DNA TGTGCCTGGAGTGTGGTAGCGAACACTGAAGCTTTCTTT. Encoded protein: CAWSVVANTEAFF.